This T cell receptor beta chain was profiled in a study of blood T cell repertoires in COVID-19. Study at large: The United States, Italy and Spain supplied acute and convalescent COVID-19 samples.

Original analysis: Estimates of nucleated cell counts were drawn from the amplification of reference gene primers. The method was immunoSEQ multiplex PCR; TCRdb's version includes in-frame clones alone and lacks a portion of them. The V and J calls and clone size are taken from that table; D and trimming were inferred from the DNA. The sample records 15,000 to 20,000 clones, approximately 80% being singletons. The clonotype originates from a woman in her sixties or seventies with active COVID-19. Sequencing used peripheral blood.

In DNA, the CDR3 is TGCGCCAGCAGCTTGAGACGTGATGGGGCGGATACGCAGTATTTT. This gives the protein CASSLRRDGADTQYF. V is TRBV5-1 and J is TRBJ2-3, with D possibly TRBD1 on 5 matching bases. Germline CDR1 reads SGHRS; CDR2 reads YFSETQ. Trimming pared 1 base from V and 6 bases from J, leaving 15 bases between. CDR3 length equals 15 residues.